This T cell receptor (beta chain) was recovered during a study of blood T cell repertoires in COVID-19. The CDR3 is 17 amino acids. Between the trimmed V and J ends, which lost 3 bases and 0 bases, there was a span of 18 bases. Germline CDR1 is SGHNT and CDR2 is YYREEE (reference sequence). Methods used by the authors: Nucleated cell counts were estimated from reference gene primer amplification. The protocol was immunoSEQ multiplex PCR, while the TCRdb copy is restricted to in-frame clones and leaves out a portion. V and J calls and clone size are those listed in that table; D and trimming were worked out from the DNA. Of around 280,000 clones listed, roughly 89% are singletons.

The rearrangement links TRBV5-4 to TRBJ1-1, with D perhaps TRBD1 (5 bases). The origin of this receptor is a woman in her thirties or forties who had recovered from COVID-19. The sample comprised PBMCs or T cells enriched from blood (not recorded which). CDR3 in DNA: TGTGCCAGCAGCTCGATCGGACACGGAATTATGAACACTGAAGCTTTCTTT. Amino acids: CASSSIGHGIMNTEAFF.